This T cell receptor (beta chain) was captured in a study of metastatic and nonmetastatic thyroid tumors. The entire patient cohort was treatment-naive prior to thyroid surgery. TCRdb re-called clones via MiXCR from the PCR reads. The sample yields 20,000 to 25,000 clones, about 20% seen once. CDR1 is LGHDT, CDR2 YNNKEL, per germline (reference sequence). The CDR3 contains 15 residues. The V and J ends lost 4 bases and 3 bases respectively, with 15 bases between them. This clone was recorded at least ten times. Sequencing was performed on adjacent normal tissue. The clonotype originates from a female donor with papillary thyroid cancer or a benign thyroid nodule (not recorded which). Some clones in this sample may be carry-over from other donors' samples. The chain uses TRBV3-1 and TRBJ1-2; a possible D gene is TRBD1 (6 bases). In DNA, the CDR3 is TGTGCCAGCAGCCCGATGATGGGGGGCCACTATGGCTACACCTTC. Amino acid sequence: CASSPMMGGHYGYTF.